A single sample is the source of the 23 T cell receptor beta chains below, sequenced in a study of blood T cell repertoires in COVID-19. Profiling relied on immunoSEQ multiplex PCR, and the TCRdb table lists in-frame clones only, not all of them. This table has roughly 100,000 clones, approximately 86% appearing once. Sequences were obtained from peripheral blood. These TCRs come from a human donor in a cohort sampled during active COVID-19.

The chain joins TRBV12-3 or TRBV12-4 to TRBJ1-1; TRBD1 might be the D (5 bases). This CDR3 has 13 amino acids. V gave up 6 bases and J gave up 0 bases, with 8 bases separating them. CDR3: CASSLTVNTEAFF. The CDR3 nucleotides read TGTGCCAGCAGCCTGACAGTGAACACTGAAGCTTTCTTT.

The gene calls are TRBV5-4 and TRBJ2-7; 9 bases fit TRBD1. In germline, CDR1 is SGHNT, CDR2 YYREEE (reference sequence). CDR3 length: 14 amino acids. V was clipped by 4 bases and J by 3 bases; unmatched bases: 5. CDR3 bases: TGTGCCAGCAGCATACAGGGGGCTAACTACGAGCAGTACTTC. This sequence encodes CASSIQGANYEQYF.

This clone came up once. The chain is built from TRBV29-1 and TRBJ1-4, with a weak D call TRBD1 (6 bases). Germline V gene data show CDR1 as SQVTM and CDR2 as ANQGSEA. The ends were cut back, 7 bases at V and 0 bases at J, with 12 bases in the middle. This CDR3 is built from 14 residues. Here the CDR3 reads CSARQDTTNEKLFF. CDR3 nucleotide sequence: TGCAGCGCCCGACAGGATACAACTAATGAAAAACTGTTTTTT.

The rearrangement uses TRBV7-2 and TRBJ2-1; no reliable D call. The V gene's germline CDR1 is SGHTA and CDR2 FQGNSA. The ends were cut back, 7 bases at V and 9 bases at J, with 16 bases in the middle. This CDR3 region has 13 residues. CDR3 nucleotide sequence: TGTGCCAGCACCCCCACCCTGAGTAGTGAGCAGTTCTTC. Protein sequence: CASTPTLSSEQFF.

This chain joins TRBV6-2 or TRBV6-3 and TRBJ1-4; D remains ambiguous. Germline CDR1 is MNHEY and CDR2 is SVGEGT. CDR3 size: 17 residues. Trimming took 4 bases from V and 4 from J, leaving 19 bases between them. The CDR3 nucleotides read TGTGCCAGCAGTTTTAAGATGGATTCGAGGCTTAATGAAAAACTGTTTTTT. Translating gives CASSFKMDSRLNEKLFF.

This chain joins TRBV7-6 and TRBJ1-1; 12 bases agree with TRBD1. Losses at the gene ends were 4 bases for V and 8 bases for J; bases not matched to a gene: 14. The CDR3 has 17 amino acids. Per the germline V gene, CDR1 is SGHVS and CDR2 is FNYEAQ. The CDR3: CASSSNRDRGLGREAFF. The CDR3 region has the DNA TGTGCCAGCAGCTCGAACCGGGACAGGGGGCTAGGGAGGGAAGCTTTCTTT.

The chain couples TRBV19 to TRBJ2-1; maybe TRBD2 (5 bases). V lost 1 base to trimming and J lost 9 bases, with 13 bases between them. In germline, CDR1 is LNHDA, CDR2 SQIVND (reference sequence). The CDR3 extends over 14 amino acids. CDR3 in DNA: TGTGCCAGTAGTATAGGGAGCGGTGTCAGTGAGCAGTTCTTC. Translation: CASSIGSGVSEQFF.

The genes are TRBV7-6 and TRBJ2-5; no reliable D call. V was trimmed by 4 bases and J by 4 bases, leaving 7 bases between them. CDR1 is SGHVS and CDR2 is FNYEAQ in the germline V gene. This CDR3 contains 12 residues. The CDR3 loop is CASSWSAETQYF. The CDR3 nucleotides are TGTGCCAGCAGCTGGAGCGCAGAGACCCAGTACTTC.

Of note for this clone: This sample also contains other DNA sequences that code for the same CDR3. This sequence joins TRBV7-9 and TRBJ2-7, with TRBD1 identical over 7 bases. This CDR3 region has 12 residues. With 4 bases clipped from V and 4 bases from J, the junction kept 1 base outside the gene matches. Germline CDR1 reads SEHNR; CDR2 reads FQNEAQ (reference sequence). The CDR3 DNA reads TGTGCCAGCAGCTCGACAGGGTACGAGCAGTACTTC. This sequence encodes CASSSTGYEQYF.

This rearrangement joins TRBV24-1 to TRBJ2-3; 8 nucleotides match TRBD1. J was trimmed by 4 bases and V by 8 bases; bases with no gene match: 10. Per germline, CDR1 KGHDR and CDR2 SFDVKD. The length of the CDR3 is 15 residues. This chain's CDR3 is CATNQPGQESDTQYF. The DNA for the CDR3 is TGTGCCACCAACCAACCGGGACAGGAATCAGATACGCAGTATTTT.

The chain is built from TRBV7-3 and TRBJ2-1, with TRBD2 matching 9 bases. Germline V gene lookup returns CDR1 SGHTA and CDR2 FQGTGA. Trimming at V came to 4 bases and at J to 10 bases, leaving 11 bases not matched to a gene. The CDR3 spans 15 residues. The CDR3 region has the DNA TGTGCCAGCAGCTCCCGCGGCGGGGGGGCGGGAGAGCAGTTCTTC. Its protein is CASSSRGGGAGEQFF.

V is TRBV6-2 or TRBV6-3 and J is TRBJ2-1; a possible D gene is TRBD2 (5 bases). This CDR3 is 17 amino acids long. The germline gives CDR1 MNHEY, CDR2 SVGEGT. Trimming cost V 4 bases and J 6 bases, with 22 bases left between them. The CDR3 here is CASSLASSWAYGNEQFF. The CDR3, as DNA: TGTGCCAGCAGTTTGGCCTCTAGCTGGGCGTACGGCAATGAGCAGTTCTTC.

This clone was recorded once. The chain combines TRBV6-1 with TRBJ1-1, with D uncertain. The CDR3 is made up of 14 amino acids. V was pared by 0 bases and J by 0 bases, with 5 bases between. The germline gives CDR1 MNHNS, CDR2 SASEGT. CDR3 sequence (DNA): TGTGCCAGCAGTGAAGCCCCCGTGAACACTGAAGCTTTCTTT. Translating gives CASSEAPVNTEAFF.

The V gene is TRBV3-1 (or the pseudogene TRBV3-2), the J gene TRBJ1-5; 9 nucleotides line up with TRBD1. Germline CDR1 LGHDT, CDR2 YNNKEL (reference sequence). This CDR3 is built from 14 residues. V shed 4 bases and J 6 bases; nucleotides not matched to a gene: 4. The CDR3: CASSRGQGSQPQHF. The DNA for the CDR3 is TGTGCCAGCAGCCGCGGACAGGGGAGTCAGCCCCAGCATTTT.

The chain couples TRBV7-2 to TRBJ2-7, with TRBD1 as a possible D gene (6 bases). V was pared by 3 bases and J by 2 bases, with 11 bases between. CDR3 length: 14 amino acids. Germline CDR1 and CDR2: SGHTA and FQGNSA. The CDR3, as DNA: TGTGCCAGCAGCTTCCGAGGACAGCCCTACGAGCAGTACTTC. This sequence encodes CASSFRGQPYEQYF.

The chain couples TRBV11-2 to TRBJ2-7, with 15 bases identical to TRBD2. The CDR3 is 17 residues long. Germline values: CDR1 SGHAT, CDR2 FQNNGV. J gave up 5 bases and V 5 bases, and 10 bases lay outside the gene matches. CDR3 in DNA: TGTGCCAGCAGCATACAGGGACTAGCGGGAGGAATGGACGAGCAGTACTTC. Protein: CASSIQGLAGGMDEQYF. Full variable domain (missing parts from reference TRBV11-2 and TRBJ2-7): EAGVAQSPRYKIIEKRQSVAFWCNPISGHATLYWYQQILGQGPKLLIQFQNNGVVDDSQLPKDRFSAERLKGVDSTLKIQPAKLEDSAVYLCASSIQGLAGGMDEQYFGPGTRLTVT.

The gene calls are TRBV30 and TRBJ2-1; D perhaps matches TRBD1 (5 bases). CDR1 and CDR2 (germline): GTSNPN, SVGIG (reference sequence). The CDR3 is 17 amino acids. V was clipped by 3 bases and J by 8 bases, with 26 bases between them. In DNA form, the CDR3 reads TGTGCCTGGAGAGGTGACAGAAGGGGTTCCGGATTCTATGAGCAGTTCTTC. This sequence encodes CAWRGDRRGSGFYEQFF.

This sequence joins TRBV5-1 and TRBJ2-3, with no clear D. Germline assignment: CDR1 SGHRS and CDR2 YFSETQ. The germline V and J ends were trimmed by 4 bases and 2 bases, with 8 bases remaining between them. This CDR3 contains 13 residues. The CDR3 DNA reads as TGCGCCAGCAGCCCTATCATCACAGATACGCAGTATTTT. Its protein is CASSPIITDTQYF.

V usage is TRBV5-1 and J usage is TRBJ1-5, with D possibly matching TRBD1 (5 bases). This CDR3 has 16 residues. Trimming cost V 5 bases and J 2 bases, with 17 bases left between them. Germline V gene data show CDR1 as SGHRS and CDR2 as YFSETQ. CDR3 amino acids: CASSRGVQDGNQPQHF. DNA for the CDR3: TGCGCCAGCAGTCGGGGGGTACAGGACGGCAATCAGCCCCAGCATTTT.

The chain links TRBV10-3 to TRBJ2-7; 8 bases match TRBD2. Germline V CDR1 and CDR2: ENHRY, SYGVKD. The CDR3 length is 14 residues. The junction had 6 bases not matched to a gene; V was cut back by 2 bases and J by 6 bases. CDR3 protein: CAISERGGVGEQYF. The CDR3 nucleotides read TGTGCCATCAGTGAGCGGGGGGGAGTGGGCGAGCAGTACTTC.

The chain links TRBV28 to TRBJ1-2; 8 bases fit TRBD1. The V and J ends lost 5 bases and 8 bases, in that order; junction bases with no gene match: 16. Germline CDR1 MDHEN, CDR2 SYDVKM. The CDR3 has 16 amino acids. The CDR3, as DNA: TGTGCCAGCAGTAAGAAGATAGGACAGGGCGCTGGCGGCTACACCTTC. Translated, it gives CASSKKIGQGAGGYTF.

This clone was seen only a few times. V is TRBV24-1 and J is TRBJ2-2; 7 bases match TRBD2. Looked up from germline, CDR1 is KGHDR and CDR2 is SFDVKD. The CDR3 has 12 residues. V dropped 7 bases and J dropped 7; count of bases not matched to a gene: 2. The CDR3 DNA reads TGTGCCACCAGCGGGGGGATCGGGGAGCTGTTTTTT. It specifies CATSGGIGELFF.

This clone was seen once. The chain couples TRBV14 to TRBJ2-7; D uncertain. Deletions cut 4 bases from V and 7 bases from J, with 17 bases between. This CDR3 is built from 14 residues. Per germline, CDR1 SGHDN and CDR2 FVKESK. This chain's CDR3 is CASSRLLGRGEQYF. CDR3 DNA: TGTGCCAGCAGCCGACTTCTGGGTCGTGGGGAGCAGTACTTC. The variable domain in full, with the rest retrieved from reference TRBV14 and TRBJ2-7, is EAGVTQFPSHSVIEKGQTVTLRCDPISGHDNLYWYRRVMGKEIKFLLHFVKESKQDESGMPNNRFLAERTGGTYSTLKVQPAELEDSGVYFCASSRLLGRGEQYFGPGTRLTVT.